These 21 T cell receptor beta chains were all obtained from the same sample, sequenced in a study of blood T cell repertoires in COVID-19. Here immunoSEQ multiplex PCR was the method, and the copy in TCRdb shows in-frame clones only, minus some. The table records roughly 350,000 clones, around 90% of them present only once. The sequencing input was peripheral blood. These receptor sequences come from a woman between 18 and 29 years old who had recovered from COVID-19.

The DNA of the CDR3 is TGTGCCAGCAGCTTGGGGTTCTTGGGAGGGGCAATGGTCCCTGAAGCTTTCTTT. As protein: CASSLGFLGGAMVPEAFF. This chain uses TRBV5-4 with TRBJ1-1; D perhaps matches TRBD1 (5 bases). CDR1 and CDR2 from the germline V gene are SGHNT and YYREEE (reference sequence). The ends were cut back, 0 bases at V and 6 bases at J, with 24 bases in the middle. The CDR3 has 18 residues.

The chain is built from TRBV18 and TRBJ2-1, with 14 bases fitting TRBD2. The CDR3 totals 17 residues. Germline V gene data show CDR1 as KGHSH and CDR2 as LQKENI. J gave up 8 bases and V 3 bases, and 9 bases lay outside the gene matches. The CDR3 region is CASSPRGTSGRGYEQFF. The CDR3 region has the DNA TGTGCCAGCTCACCCCGTGGGACTAGCGGGAGAGGTTATGAGCAGTTCTTC.

The CDR3 DNA is TGTGCCAGCAGCTTAATCGCTAGCGGGAGAAATGAGCAGTTCTTC. Amino acids: CASSLIASGRNEQFF. The chain links TRBV7-2 to TRBJ2-1, with 10 positions matching TRBD2. CDR3 length equals 15 residues. The J segment lost 7 bases and the V segment lost 2 bases, leaving 5 bases of the junction unmatched. Germline CDR1 SGHTA, CDR2 FQGNSA.

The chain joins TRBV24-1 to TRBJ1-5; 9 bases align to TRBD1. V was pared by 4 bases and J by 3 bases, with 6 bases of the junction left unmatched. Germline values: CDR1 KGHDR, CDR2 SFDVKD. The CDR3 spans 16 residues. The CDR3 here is CATSDPGQGPNQPQHF. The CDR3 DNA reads TGTGCCACCAGTGACCCGGGACAGGGCCCCAATCAGCCCCAGCATTTT.

In DNA, the CDR3 is TGTGCCAGCAGCTCGACAGGGAGGGAGACCCAGTACTTC. Its protein is CASSSTGRETQYF. The chain uses TRBV3-1 (or the pseudogene TRBV3-2) and TRBJ2-5; possibly TRBD1 for D (7 bases). V gave up 5 bases and J gave up 5 bases, with 12 bases separating them. The CDR3 spans 13 residues. The germline V gene has CDR1 LGHDT and CDR2 YNNKEL (reference sequence).

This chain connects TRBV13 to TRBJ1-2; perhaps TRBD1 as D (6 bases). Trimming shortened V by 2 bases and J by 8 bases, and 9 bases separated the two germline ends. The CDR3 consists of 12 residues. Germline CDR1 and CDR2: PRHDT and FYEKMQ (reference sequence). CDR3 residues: CASSLQGHGYTF. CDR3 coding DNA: TGTGCCAGCAGCTTACAGGGGCACGGCTACACCTTC.

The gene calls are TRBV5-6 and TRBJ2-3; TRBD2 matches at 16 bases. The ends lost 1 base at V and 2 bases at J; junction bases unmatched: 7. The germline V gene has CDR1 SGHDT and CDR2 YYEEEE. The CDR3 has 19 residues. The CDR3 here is CASSLYGTSGRVVTDTQYF. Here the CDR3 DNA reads TGTGCCAGCAGCTTGTACGGGACTAGCGGGAGGGTTGTCACAGATACGCAGTATTTT.

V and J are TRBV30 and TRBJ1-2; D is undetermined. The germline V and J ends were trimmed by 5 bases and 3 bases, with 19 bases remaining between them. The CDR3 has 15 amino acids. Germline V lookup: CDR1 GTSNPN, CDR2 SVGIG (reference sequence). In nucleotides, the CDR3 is TGTGCCTGGGATTTACGGGGATCCCCTTACTATGGCTACACCTTC. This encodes CAWDLRGSPYYGYTF.

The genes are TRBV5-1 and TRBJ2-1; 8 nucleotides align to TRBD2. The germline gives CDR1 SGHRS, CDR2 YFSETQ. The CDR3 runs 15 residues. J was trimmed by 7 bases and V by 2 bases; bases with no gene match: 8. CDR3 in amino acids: CASSFRAGVRNEQFF. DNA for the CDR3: TGCGCCAGCAGCTTCCGAGCGGGAGTGAGGAATGAGCAGTTCTTC.

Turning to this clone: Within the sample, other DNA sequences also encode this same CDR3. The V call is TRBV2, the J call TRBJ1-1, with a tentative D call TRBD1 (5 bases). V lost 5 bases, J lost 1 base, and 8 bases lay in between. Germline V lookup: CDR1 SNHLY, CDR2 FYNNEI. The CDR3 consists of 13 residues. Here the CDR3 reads CASSLDRNTEAFF. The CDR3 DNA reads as TGTGCCAGCAGTCTAGACAGGAACACTGAAGCTTTCTTT.

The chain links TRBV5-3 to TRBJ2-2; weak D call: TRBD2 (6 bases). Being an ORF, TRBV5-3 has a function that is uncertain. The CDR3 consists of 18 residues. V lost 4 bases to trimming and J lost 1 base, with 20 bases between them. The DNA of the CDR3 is TGTGCCAGAAGCCCATTAATGACGGGAGCCCTGAACACCGGGGAGCTGTTTTTT. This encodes CARSPLMTGALNTGELFF.

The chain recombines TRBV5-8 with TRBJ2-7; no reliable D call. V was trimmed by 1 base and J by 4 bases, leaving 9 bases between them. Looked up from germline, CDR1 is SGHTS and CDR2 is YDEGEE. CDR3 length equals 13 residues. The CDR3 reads CASSLSRRYEQYV. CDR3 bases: TGTGCCAGCAGCTTGAGTCGCAGATACGAGCAGTACGTC.

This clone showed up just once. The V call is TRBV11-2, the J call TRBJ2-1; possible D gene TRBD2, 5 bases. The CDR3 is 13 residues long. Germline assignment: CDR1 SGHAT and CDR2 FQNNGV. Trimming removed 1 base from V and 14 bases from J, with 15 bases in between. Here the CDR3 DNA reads TGTGCCAGCAGCTTAGGCTACCGGGATGAAGAGTTCTTC. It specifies CASSLGYRDEEFF. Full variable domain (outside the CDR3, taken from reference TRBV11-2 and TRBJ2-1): EAGVAQSPRYKIIEKRQSVAFWCNPISGHATLYWYQQILGQGPKLLIQFQNNGVVDDSQLPKDRFSAERLKGVDSTLKIQPAKLEDSAVYLCASSLGYRDEEFFGPGTRLTVL.

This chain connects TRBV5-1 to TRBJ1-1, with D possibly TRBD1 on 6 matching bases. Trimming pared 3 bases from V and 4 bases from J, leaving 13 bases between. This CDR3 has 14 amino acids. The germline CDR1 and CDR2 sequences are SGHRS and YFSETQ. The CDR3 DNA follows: TGCGCCAGCAGCTCGTCGGGGGGCGGCACTGAAGCTTTCTTT. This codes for CASSSSGGGTEAFF.

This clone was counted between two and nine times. DNA for the CDR3: TGTGCCAGCAGCTCCACCTACAGGGGGGGCACTGAAGCTTTCTTT. Amino acids: CASSSTYRGGTEAFF. The genes are TRBV7-9 and TRBJ1-1; TRBD1 matches 8 bases. The CDR3 sequence is 15 residues long. Germline V gene data show CDR1 as SEHNR and CDR2 as FQNEAQ (reference sequence). V trimming: 4 bases; J trimming: 4 bases; junction bases outside the gene matches: 8.

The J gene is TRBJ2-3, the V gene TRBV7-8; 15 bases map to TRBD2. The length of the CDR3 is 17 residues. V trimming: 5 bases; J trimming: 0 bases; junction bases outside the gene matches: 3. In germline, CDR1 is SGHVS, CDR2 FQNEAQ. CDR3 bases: TGTGCCAGCAGCGGGACTAGCGGGAGGAGGAGCACAGATACGCAGTATTTT. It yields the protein CASSGTSGRRSTDTQYF. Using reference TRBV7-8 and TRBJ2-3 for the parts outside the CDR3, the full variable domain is GAGVSQSPRYKVAKRGQDVALRCDPISGHVSLFWYQQALGQGPEFLTYFQNEAQLDKSGLPSDRFFAERPEGSVSTLKIQRTQQEDSAVYLCASSGTSGRRSTDTQYFGPGTRLTVL.

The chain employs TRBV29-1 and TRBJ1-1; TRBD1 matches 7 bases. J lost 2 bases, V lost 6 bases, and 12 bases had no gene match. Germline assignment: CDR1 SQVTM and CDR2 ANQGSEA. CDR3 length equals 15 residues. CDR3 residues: CSVRGSGATNTEAFF. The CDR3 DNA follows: TGCAGCGTCAGGGGGTCAGGGGCGACAAACACTGAAGCTTTCTTT.

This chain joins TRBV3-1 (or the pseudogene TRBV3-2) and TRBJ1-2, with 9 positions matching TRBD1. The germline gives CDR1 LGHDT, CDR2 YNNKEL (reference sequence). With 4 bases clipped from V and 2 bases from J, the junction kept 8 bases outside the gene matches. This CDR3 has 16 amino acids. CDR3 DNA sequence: TGTGCCAGCAGCCGGTACAGGGGGCCCGCCAACTATGGCTACACCTTC. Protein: CASSRYRGPANYGYTF.

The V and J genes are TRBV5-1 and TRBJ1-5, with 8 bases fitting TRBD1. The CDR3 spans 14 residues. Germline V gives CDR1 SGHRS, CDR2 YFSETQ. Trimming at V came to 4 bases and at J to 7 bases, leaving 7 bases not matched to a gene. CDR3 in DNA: TGCGCCAGCAGCCCGGGACAGGTCGGCCAGCCCCAGCATTTT. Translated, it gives CASSPGQVGQPQHF.

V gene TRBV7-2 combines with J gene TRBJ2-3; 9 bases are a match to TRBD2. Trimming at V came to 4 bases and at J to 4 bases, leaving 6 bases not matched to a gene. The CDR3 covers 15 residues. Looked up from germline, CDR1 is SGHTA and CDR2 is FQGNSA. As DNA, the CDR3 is TGTGCCAGCAGCTCCGTAGCGGGAGCTGCAGATACGCAGTATTTT. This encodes CASSSVAGAADTQYF.

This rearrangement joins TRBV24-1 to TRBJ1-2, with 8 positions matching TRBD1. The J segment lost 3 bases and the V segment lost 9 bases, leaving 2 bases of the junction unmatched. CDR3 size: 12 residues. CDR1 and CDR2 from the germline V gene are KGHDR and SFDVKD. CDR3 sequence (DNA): TGTGCCACCGGACAGGGAGACTATGGCTACACCTTC. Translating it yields CATGQGDYGYTF.